These 21 T cell receptor beta chains were sequenced from one sample in a study of shared clonotypes between healthy human individuals. Assay: immunoSEQ multiplex PCR; the TCRdb copy retains only in-frame clones and omits some. The sample shows 450,000 to 500,000 clones, less than 80% of them seen only once. What was sequenced was PBMCs. The receptor set was obtained from a woman between 40 and 55 years old in good health. Some clones in this sample may be carry-over from other donors' samples.

Many counts were recorded for this clone. The chain carries TRBV28 and TRBJ1-1; D not certain. Germline V CDR1 and CDR2: MDHEN, SYDVKM. Trimming removed 7 bases at V and 5 bases at J, with 11 bases between. The CDR3 consists of 12 residues. CDR3 bases: TGTGCCAGCAAGTCGTGGGTGACTGAAGCTTTCTTT. Its protein is CASKSWVTEAFF.

This rearrangement joins TRBV18 to TRBJ2-3; TRBD1 aligns across 7 bases. This CDR3 contains 15 residues. Losses at the gene ends were 1 base for V and 5 bases for J; bases not matched to a gene: 6. Germline CDR1 KGHSH, CDR2 LQKENI. In DNA form, the CDR3 reads TGTGCCAGCTCACCACGATCGACAGGGCTAGATACGCAGTATTTT. It encodes CASSPRSTGLDTQYF. Combining the CDR3 with reference TRBV18 and TRBJ2-3 gives the whole variable domain NAGVMQNPRHLVRRRGQEARLRCSPMKGHSHVYWYRQLPEEGLKFMVYLQKENIIDESGMPKERFSAEFPKEGPSILRIQQVVRGDSAAYFCASSPRSTGLDTQYFGPGTRLTVL.

This chain connects TRBV4-3 to TRBJ2-7; D remains ambiguous. There are 15 residues in the CDR3. Deletions cut 4 bases from V and 2 bases from J, with 15 bases between. Germline CDR1 LGHNA, CDR2 YSLEER. The CDR3 region is CASSPGDGKPYEQYF. CDR3 DNA sequence: TGCGCCAGCAGCCCTGGGGATGGGAAACCCTACGAGCAGTACTTC.

The rearrangement joins TRBV6-5 to TRBJ2-5, with 11 bases fitting TRBD1. Germline V gives CDR1 MNHEY, CDR2 SVGAGI. The CDR3 length is 14 residues. The V and J ends lost 6 bases and 11 bases, in that order; junction bases with no gene match: 11. This CDR3 is CASSYLGQGAGQYF. The CDR3 bases are TGTGCCAGCAGCTACCTTGGACAGGGGGCAGGGCAGTACTTC.

Concerning this clone itself: This likely stems from a read error, as it lies one base from a far larger clone. The rearrangement links TRBV30 to TRBJ2-7, with D possibly TRBD2 on 5 matching bases. This CDR3 comprises 13 residues. Germline CDR1 GTSNPN, CDR2 SVGIG (reference sequence). The CDR3: CAWSVPEAYEQHF. The CDR3 DNA reads TGTGCCTGGAGTGTCCCGGAGGCCTACGAGCAGCACTTC.

The J gene is TRBJ1-2, the V gene TRBV7-2; 8 bases are a match to TRBD1. Germline V gene data show CDR1 as SGHTA and CDR2 as FQGNSA. The junction had 8 bases not matched to a gene; V was cut back by 1 base and J by 7 bases. The CDR3 consists of 15 residues. CDR3 DNA: TGTGCCAGCAGCTTAGTTGAGGGGACAGGTTTTGGCTACACCTTC. It codes for CASSLVEGTGFGYTF.

The chain combines TRBV2 with TRBJ1-4, with 8 bases aligning to TRBD1. J gave up 7 bases and V 3 bases, and 7 bases lay outside the gene matches. The germline gives CDR1 SNHLY, CDR2 FYNNEI. The CDR3 is 15 amino acids. CDR3 protein: CASSDDRGRSEKLFF. The DNA for the CDR3 is TGTGCCAGCAGTGACGACAGGGGCCGAAGTGAAAAACTGTTTTTT. The full variable domain, in which reference TRBV2 and TRBJ1-4 provide the parts outside the CDR3, is EPEVTQTPSHQVTQMGQEVILRCVPISNHLYFYWYRQILGQKVEFLVSFYNNEISEKSEIFDDQFSVERPDGSNFTLKIRSTKLEDSAMYFCASSDDRGRSEKLFFGSGTQLSVL.

V usage is TRBV28 and J usage is TRBJ1-1, with D perhaps matching TRBD1 (5 bases). Germline-derived CDR1 and CDR2 are MDHEN and SYDVKM. The CDR3 runs to 14 residues. V lost 3 bases and J 10 bases, leaving 18 bases between the germline ends. The CDR3 spells CASSFSSGQGLAFF. CDR3 nucleotides: TGTGCCAGCAGTTTTTCATCCGGGCAGGGACTAGCTTTCTTT.

The V gene is TRBV29-1, the J gene TRBJ1-1; D perhaps matches TRBD1 (5 bases). This CDR3 has 14 amino acids. Germline CDR1 is SQVTM and CDR2 is ANQGSEA. V shed 6 bases and J shed 1 base, with 15 bases lying between them. The CDR3 protein is CSVLVGQRNTEAFF. CDR3 nucleotides: TGCAGCGTCCTCGTGGGGCAGCGGAACACTGAAGCTTTCTTT.

The rearrangement uses TRBV5-1 and TRBJ1-2, with 9 bases lining up with TRBD1. CDR1 is SGHRS, CDR2 YFSETQ, per germline. Losses at the gene ends were 3 bases for V and 8 bases for J; bases not matched to a gene: 2. The CDR3 runs to 12 residues. The CDR3 here is CASSWTGEGYTF. The CDR3 DNA is TGCGCCAGCAGCTGGACAGGGGAAGGCTACACCTTC.

The chain is built from TRBV10-3 and TRBJ1-1; TRBD1 might be the D (6 bases). The germline gives CDR1 ENHRY, CDR2 SYGVKD. The ends were cut back, 2 bases at V and 10 bases at J, with 11 bases in the middle. The CDR3 runs 12 residues. Here the CDR3 DNA reads TGTGCCATCAGTGAGGGCGCCAGGGGAGCTTTCTTT. Encoded protein: CAISEGARGAFF.

The chain recombines TRBV28 with TRBJ1-2; 7 bases fit TRBD1. The ends lost 7 bases at V and 3 bases at J; junction bases unmatched: 11. This CDR3 has 15 residues. Germline V gives CDR1 MDHEN, CDR2 SYDVKM. The CDR3 DNA follows: TGTGCCAGCACCTCCCAGGGGGAAGTGTACTATGGCTACACCTTC. It yields the protein CASTSQGEVYYGYTF.

This clone was detected only once. This chain joins TRBV11-1 and TRBJ2-5; a weak D match, TRBD2 (5 bases). The germline gives CDR1 SGHAT, CDR2 FQDESV (reference sequence). This CDR3 comprises 13 residues. Trimming took 7 bases from V and 4 from J, leaving 13 bases between them. In DNA form, the CDR3 reads TGTGCCAGCAAGGGCCTAGAGGGAGAGACCCAGTACTTC. It encodes CASKGLEGETQYF.

The V and J genes are TRBV6-6 and TRBJ2-1, with D possibly matching TRBD2 (5 bases). This CDR3 contains 14 residues. Trimming left V 6 bases short and J 8 bases short, with 17 bases between. CDR1 is MNHNY, CDR2 SVGAGI, per germline (reference sequence). This CDR3 reads CASSLLVFGDEQFF. The CDR3 region has the DNA TGTGCCAGCAGCCTCTTGGTGTTCGGGGATGAGCAGTTCTTC.

V is TRBV28 and J is TRBJ2-1; D remains ambiguous. The CDR3 runs to 14 residues. The germline V gene has CDR1 MDHEN and CDR2 SYDVKM. Trimming cost V 2 bases and J 2 bases, with 7 bases left between them. CDR3 protein: CASSLIRTYNEQFF. The CDR3, as DNA: TGTGCCAGCAGTTTAATAAGGACCTACAATGAGCAGTTCTTC. The whole variable domain, filled in from reference TRBV28 and TRBJ2-1, reads DVKVTQSSRYLVKRTGEKVFLECVQDMDHENMFWYRQDPGLGLRLIYFSYDVKMKEKGDIPEGYSVSREKKERFSLILESASTNQTSMYLCASSLIRTYNEQFFGPGTRLTVL.

The CDR3 nucleotides read TGTGCCAGCAGAAGACTAGCGGGCCCCTCCTACGAGCAGTACTTC. Translating it yields CASRRLAGPSYEQYF. The chain has TRBV2 and TRBJ2-7, with TRBD2 matching 10 bases. There are 15 residues in the CDR3. Germline CDR1 reads SNHLY; CDR2 reads FYNNEI. The junction had 5 bases not matched to a gene; V was cut back by 6 bases and J by 0 bases. The complete variable domain, with remaining parts taken from reference TRBV2 and TRBJ2-7, reads EPEVTQTPSHQVTQMGQEVILRCVPISNHLYFYWYRQILGQKVEFLVSFYNNEISEKSEIFDDQFSVERPDGSNFTLKIRSTKLEDSAMYFCASRRLAGPSYEQYFGPGTRLTVT.

The rearrangement links TRBV11-3 to TRBJ2-1, with no clear D. This CDR3 comprises 13 residues. Germline V CDR1 and CDR2: SGHNT, YENEEA. Trimming cost V 3 bases and J 1 base, with 4 bases left between them. The CDR3, as DNA: TGTGCCAGCAGCTTTGGGTCCTACAATGAGCAGTTCTTC. This sequence encodes CASSFGSYNEQFF.

The chain recombines TRBV6-5 with TRBJ2-3; tentative D call: TRBD1 (6 bases). Per the germline V gene, CDR1 is MNHEY and CDR2 is SVGAGI. V lost 8 bases and J lost 10, with 25 bases in between. The CDR3 contains 15 residues. CDR3 sequence: CASGRGEWGTRAQYF. The CDR3 DNA is TGTGCCAGCGGCAGGGGCGAGTGGGGAACAAGGGCGCAGTATTTT.

The chain uses TRBV18 and TRBJ2-1, with a possible D match to TRBD2 (6 bases). V lost 6 bases and J 5 bases, leaving 11 bases between the germline ends. Germline V gene lookup returns CDR1 KGHSH and CDR2 LQKENI. The CDR3 sequence is 13 residues long. The CDR3 sequence: CASSKTSDNEQFF. For the CDR3, the DNA is TGTGCCAGCTCTAAGACTAGTGACAATGAGCAGTTCTTC.

This clone was seen a handful of times. V and J are TRBV2 and TRBJ2-6; a weak D match, TRBD2 (7 bases). V was shortened by 2 bases and J by 4 bases, with 9 bases between the two germline ends. The CDR3 totals 15 residues. Germline CDR1 and CDR2: SNHLY and FYNNEI. CDR3 in DNA: TGTGCCAGCAGTGAACGGGGGGCCGGGGCCAACGTCCTGACTTTC. Encoded protein: CASSERGAGANVLTF.

The rearrangement joins TRBV30 to TRBJ2-7; 7 nucleotides agree with TRBD1. J was trimmed by 1 base and V by 5 bases; bases with no gene match: 8. This CDR3 is 14 amino acids long. The germline CDR1 and CDR2 sequences are GTSNPN and SVGIG (reference sequence). The DNA for the CDR3 is TGTGCCTGGGATCGGGACAGAATATCCTACGAGCAGTACTTC. Amino acid sequence: CAWDRDRISYEQYF.